The next 12 T cell receptor beta chains were all read from a single sample in a study of blood T cell repertoires in COVID-19. Using immunoSEQ multiplex PCR, the repertoire was profiled, and TCRdb retains in-frame clones only, with some absent. The table records some 700,000 clones, 70% to 90% of them present only once. The sequenced sample was peripheral blood. The receptors derive from a woman aged 18-30 years with acute or convalescent COVID-19.

This rearrangement joins TRBV2 to TRBJ1-6; D uncertain. Germline lookup yields CDR1 SNHLY and CDR2 FYNNEI. Trimming took 5 bases from V and 3 from J, leaving 8 bases between them. This CDR3 spans 14 amino acids. CDR3 residues: CASSPGNYNSPLHF. DNA for the CDR3: TGTGCCAGCAGTCCGGGAAACTATAATTCACCCCTCCACTTT. Together with reference TRBV2 and TRBJ1-6, the CDR3 gives the full variable domain: EPEVTQTPSHQVTQMGQEVILRCVPISNHLYFYWYRQILGQKVEFLVSFYNNEISEKSEIFDDQFSVERPDGSNFTLKIRSTKLEDSAMYFCASSPGNYNSPLHFGNGTRLTVT.

This clone was picked up one time. V gene TRBV19 combines with J gene TRBJ1-6, with 9 bases fitting TRBD1. The germline V gene encodes CDR1 LNHDA and CDR2 SQIVND (reference sequence). Losses at the gene ends were 6 bases for V and 9 bases for J; bases not matched to a gene: 15. CDR3 length: 17 amino acids. The chain's CDR3 is CASSSPPGTGLGSPLHF. The CDR3 region has the DNA TGTGCCAGTAGCTCCCCGCCCGGGACAGGGTTGGGTTCACCCCTCCACTTT. The full variable domain, completed using reference TRBV19 and TRBJ1-6, is DGGITQSPKYLFRKEGQNVTLSCEQNLNHDAMYWYRQDPGQGLRLIYYSQIVNDFQKGDIAEGYSVSREKKESFPLTVTSAQKNPTAFYLCASSSPPGTGLGSPLHFGNGTRLTVT.

As to this clone: The sample holds other DNA sequences that translate to the same CDR3. This chain joins TRBV19 and TRBJ2-7; possible D gene TRBD2, 6 bases. The V gene's germline CDR1 is LNHDA and CDR2 SQIVND (reference sequence). The CDR3 consists of 13 residues. V was cut by 3 bases and J by 3 bases, with 9 bases left in between. The CDR3 spells CASSILGGYEQYF. Here the CDR3 DNA reads TGTGCCAGTAGTATTCTGGGAGGCTACGAGCAGTACTTC.

This clone was recorded once. V and J are TRBV6-6 and TRBJ1-4; weak D call: TRBD1 (5 bases). In germline, CDR1 is MNHNY, CDR2 SVGAGI (reference sequence). V lost 6 bases and J 8 bases, leaving 19 bases between the germline ends. The CDR3 has 15 amino acids. The CDR3 reads CASRPRRWRGEKLFF. In DNA form, the CDR3 reads TGTGCCAGCAGGCCCCGCCGTTGGAGGGGCGAAAAACTGTTTTTT.

Here the CDR3 reads CASSLGGFHQPQHF. For the CDR3, the DNA is TGTGCCAGCAGCTTAGGAGGGTTCCATCAGCCCCAGCATTTT. V is TRBV7-6 and J is TRBJ1-5; no clear D gene. From germline, CDR1 is SGHVS and CDR2 FNYEAQ. The CDR3 runs 14 residues. V was trimmed by 1 base and J by 5 bases, leaving 9 bases between them.

The chain is built from TRBV9 and TRBJ1-6; the D is unclear. Between the trimmed V and J ends, which lost 4 bases and 5 bases, there was a span of 10 bases. The germline CDR1 and CDR2 sequences are SGDLS and YYNGEE. This CDR3 spans 14 amino acids. The CDR3 bases are TGTGCCAGCAGCTTAGGAGAGAATAATTCACCCCTCCACTTT. This sequence encodes CASSLGENNSPLHF.

The J gene is TRBJ1-1, the V gene TRBV19, with D perhaps matching TRBD1 (5 bases). This CDR3 spans 13 amino acids. Trimming removed 3 bases at V and 5 bases at J, with 10 bases between. Germline V gene sequence: CDR1 LNHDA, CDR2 SQIVND (reference sequence). This CDR3 reads CASSMFGGTEAFF. Here the CDR3 DNA reads TGTGCCAGTAGTATGTTCGGGGGGACTGAAGCTTTCTTT.

The rearrangement uses TRBV7-2 and TRBJ2-3, with TRBD2 matching over 10 bases. Germline values: CDR1 SGHTA, CDR2 FQGNSA. The CDR3 has 17 residues. Trimming cost V 1 base and J 5 bases; bases outside gene matches: 9. DNA of the CDR3: TGTGCCAGCAGCTTAGTGGGAGCGGGGGGGAAGAGAGATACGCAGTATTTT. Translation gives CASSLVGAGGKRDTQYF.

The chain links TRBV4-3 to TRBJ2-2; tentatively, D is TRBD2 (6 bases). Germline values: CDR1 LGHNA, CDR2 YSLEER. CDR3 length: 13 residues. The V and J ends lost 1 base and 6 bases respectively, with 6 bases between them. CDR3 in DNA: TGCGCCAGCAGCCAAGGGGAGGCCGGGGAGCTGTTTTTT. This encodes CASSQGEAGELFF.

The chain has TRBV6-4 and TRBJ2-1, with 9 bases identical to TRBD1. Germline CDR1 MRHNA, CDR2 SNTAGT. V lost 8 bases and J lost 8; bases outside the gene matches: 7. The CDR3 is 13 residues long. CDR3 sequence (DNA): TGTGCCAGCGTGGGACAGGGCGAGGATGAGCAGTTCTTC. It specifies CASVGQGEDEQFF.

The CDR3, as DNA: TGTGCCACCAGTCGGGCGGGGGCTGGAACTGAAGCTTTCTTT. Translated, it gives CATSRAGAGTEAFF. The rearrangement joins TRBV24-1 to TRBJ1-1; possible D gene TRBD1, 6 bases. Germline values: CDR1 KGHDR, CDR2 SFDVKD. CDR3 size: 14 residues. V lost 6 bases and J lost 5, with 15 bases in between.

CDR3 DNA: TGTGCCTGGATGGGGACAGCGGCGAACGAGCAGTACTTC. It codes for CAWMGTAANEQYF. This chain joins TRBV30 and TRBJ2-7; 7 bases line up with TRBD1. The CDR3 has 13 amino acids. Germline values: CDR1 GTSNPN, CDR2 SVGIG (reference sequence). V lost 4 bases, J lost 5 bases, and 8 bases stayed unmatched.